A selection of T cell receptor beta chains follows, all from one sample in a study of T-cell reconstitution after alpha-beta-depleted transplantation in children. Using its own MiXCR run on the PCR reads, TCRdb lists one record per CDR3 protein. The table lists just over 950,000 distinct CDR3 sequences, about 31% of them singletons, with around 30% in the top ten. The specimen was PBMCs, mostly from graft donor cells, collected 360 days after TCRalphabeta/CD19-depleted stem cell transplant. The receptors originated from a boy in the first two years of life who had a stem cell transplant for SCID, so the T cells may come from the graft donor. Each CDR3 is given with its conserved first and last residue. A D gene is named only where the DNA matches it firmly. For some rows the clone size is stated as once, few or many, or as a class when expanded; others skip it.

TRBJ1-1,-,TRBV29-1,few,TGCAGCGTTGAAGGAGAATGGGGTAGGAACACTGAAGCTTTCTTT,CSVEGEWGRNTEAFF
TRBJ2-3,-,TRBV5-5,few,TGTGCCAGCAGCGGAGATAGGTCGGATACGCAGTATTTT,CASSGDRSDTQYF
TRBJ2-1,-,TRBV12-3/TRBV12-4,few,TGTGCCAGCAGTCCTGGGGCGGTAGTAAATGAGCAGTTCTTC,CASSPGAVVNEQFF
TRBJ2-2,TRBD1,TRBV12-3/TRBV12-4,few,TGTGCCAGCGGGACAGCCCCGAACACCGGGGAGCTGTTTTTT,CASGTAPNTGELFF
TRBJ2-1,-,TRBV7-3,-,TGTGCCAGCAGCCCTCGAGTGGCGGGTGAGCAGTTCTTC,CASSPRVAGEQFF
TRBJ2-4,TRBD1,TRBV6-1,many,TGTGCCAGCAGTACACAGGGGTGGGCCAAAAACATTCAGTACTTC,CASSTQGWAKNIQYF
TRBJ2-2,-,TRBV6-1,-,TGTGCCAGCAGAAGGACGATCCAAACCGGGGAGCTGTTTTTT,CASRRTIQTGELFF
TRBJ1-4,-,TRBV11-1,-,TGTGCCAGCAGCTGGGGACACTCTAATGAAAAACTGTTTTTT,CASSWGHSNEKLFF
TRBJ2-3,-,TRBV15,-,TGTGCCACCAGCAGAGATCGCGGTTCTAGCACAGATACGCAGTATTTT,CATSRDRGSSTDTQYF
TRBJ2-7,TRBD2,TRBV13,many,TGTGCCAGCAGCTTAGGGCGGGGGGGAACCTACGAGCAGTACTTC,CASSLGRGGTYEQYF
TRBJ2-2,-,TRBV10-3,-,TGTGCCATCAGGGACGGGTTAACCGGGGAGCTGTTTTTT,CAIRDGLTGELFF
TRBJ2-1,TRBD1,TRBV7-8,-,TGTGCCAGCAGCTTAGCCTACCCTACAGGGGGCGCTTACAATGAGCAGTTCTTC,CASSLAYPTGGAYNEQFF
TRBJ2-5,-,TRBV16,many,TGTGCCAGCAGCCCGGGACGGCAAGAGATCCAGTACTTC,CASSPGRQEIQYF
TRBJ2-3,-,TRBV12-3/TRBV12-4,-,TGTGCCAGCAGCTGGGGGGGCCCGGATACGCAGTATTTT,CASSWGGPDTQYF
TRBJ1-1,-,TRBV4-1,-,TGCGCCAGCAGCCATACCGACCGTAGGAACACTGAAGCTTTCTTT,CASSHTDRRNTEAFF
TRBJ1-1,-,TRBV7-2,-,TGTGCCAGCAGCTCTCAGGGATTTGACACTGAAGCTTTCTTT,CASSSQGFDTEAFF
TRBJ1-5,-,TRBV5-1,-,TGCGCCAGCCGCCAGGGTGATCAGTCGCCCCAGCATTTT,CASRQGDQSPQHF
TRBJ1-1,-,TRBV10-3,-,TGTGCCATCAGAATCGACAGCATGAACACTGAAGCTTTCTTT,CAIRIDSMNTEAFF
TRBJ2-5,TRBD1,TRBV12-3/TRBV12-4,many,TGTGCCAGCAGCCGACGGGACAGACAAGAGACCCAGTACTTC,CASSRRDRQETQYF
TRBJ2-1,TRBD2,TRBV5-1,-,TGCGCCAGCAGCACAGGACTAGCGGGGCCCCAGGAGGATGAGCAGTTCTTC,CASSTGLAGPQEDEQFF
TRBJ1-5,-,TRBV20-1,-,TGCAGTGCTAGGACGGAAAATCAGCCCCAGCATTTT,CSARTENQPQHF
TRBJ2-7,TRBD1,TRBV5-1,few,TGCGCCAGCAGCTTGGACGACAGGGGCGAGCAGTACTTC,CASSLDDRGEQYF
TRBJ1-2,TRBD1,TRBV29-1,-,TGCAGCGTACAGGGGGCCAACTATGGCTACACCTTC,CSVQGANYGYTF
TRBJ2-3,-,TRBV20-1,-,TGCAGTGCTAGAGATCTTAGGAGGTGGACAGATACGCAGTATTTT,CSARDLRRWTDTQYF
TRBJ1-2,TRBD1,TRBV7-2,-,TGTGCCAGCAGCTTACGGCCGGCAGGGGGAACTTGGTATGGCTACACCTTC,CASSLRPAGGTWYGYTF
TRBJ2-7,TRBD2,TRBV20-1,-,TGCAGTGCTAGACTACGCGGGGAGGGCTACGAGCAGTACTTC,CSARLRGEGYEQYF
TRBJ2-3,-,TRBV4-1,-,TGCGCCAGCAGCCAACAGGTCGCCAGGGCTAGCACAGATACGCAGTATTTT,CASSQQVARASTDTQYF
TRBJ2-7,TRBD1,TRBV6-1,-,TGTGCCAGCAGGGAGGGACAGGGAGGGCCCTACGAGCAGTACTTC,CASREGQGGPYEQYF
TRBJ1-6,-,TRBV9,few,TGTGCCAGCAGGGCTTCGGATAATTCACCCCTCCACTTT,CASRASDNSPLHF
TRBJ2-3,TRBD2,TRBV12-3/TRBV12-4,few,TGTGCCAGCAGCTCGGGGGGGCTCCCGGGAGATACGCAGTATTTT,CASSSGGLPGDTQYF
TRBJ2-2,-,TRBV11-2,few,TGTGCCAGCAGCTTAGACCGGCAGTTGGGGCTGTTTTTT,CASSLDRQLGLFF
TRBJ2-7,TRBD2,TRBV12-3/TRBV12-4,-,TGTGCCAGCAAATTAGCGGGGGGGTTGGACGAGCAGTACTTC,CASKLAGGLDEQYF
TRBJ2-7,TRBD2,TRBV30,-,TGTGCCTGGAGTGGACTAGCGGCTGAGCAGTACTTC,CAWSGLAAEQYF
TRBJ1-2,-,TRBV20-1,few,TGCAGTGCGCAGCCGTGGGGCTACACCTTC,CSAQPWGYTF